This is a list of T cell receptor beta chains from one sample in a study of OX40 agonist ivuxolimab in advanced cancers. Clones were sequenced by immunoSEQ multiplex PCR, and TCRdb holds only the in-frame ones, with some missing. The sample contains 26,000 or so clones, about 87% of which appear only once. The sequenced sample was CD4+ or CD8+ T cells sorted from blood, obtained in a trial of the OX40 agonist ivuxolimab. Receptors were obtained from an adult with an advanced solid tumor such as melanoma, head and neck, liver or kidney cancer. Each CDR3 is given with its conserved first and last residue. The order of the fields is J gene, D gene, V gene, clone size, CDR3 protein, CDR3 DNA. The D gene is left open where the match is weak. For some rows the clone size is stated as once, few or many, or as a class when expanded; others skip it.

>TRBJ1-1|NA|TRBV29-1|NA
CSARLVNTEAFF
TGCAGCGCTAGACTCGTGAACACTGAAGCTTTCTTT
>TRBJ2-2|TRBD2|TRBV6-1|NA
CASSATIRDYNTGELFF
TGTGCCAGCAGTGCAACGATCCGGGACTACAACACCGGGGAGCTGTTTTTT
>TRBJ2-7|NA|TRBV15|NA
CATSRGGLPYEQYF
TGTGCCACCAGCAGAGGGGGACTCCCCTACGAGCAGTACTTC
>TRBJ2-1|NA|TRBV27|NA
CASTWGLEQFF
TGTGCCAGCACCTGGGGCTTAGAGCAGTTCTTC
>TRBJ2-6|NA|TRBV14|NA
CASSQDPNREVGANVLTF
TGTGCCAGCAGCCAAGATCCAAACAGGGAAGTTGGGGCCAACGTCCTGACTTTC
>TRBJ2-5|NA|TRBV28|NA
CASSFDSGWQETQYF
TGTGCCAGCAGTTTCGATTCGGGGTGGCAAGAGACCCAGTACTTC
>TRBJ2-1|NA|TRBV9|NA
CASARQNNEQFF
TGTGCCTCAGCTCGACAGAACAATGAGCAGTTCTTC
>TRBJ1-5|NA|TRBV4-1|NA
CASSQDWPAYSNQPQHF
TGCGCCAGCAGCCAAGATTGGCCAGCTTATAGCAATCAGCCCCAGCATTTT
>TRBJ2-2|NA|TRBV9|NA
CASSPEGADTGELFF
TGTGCCAGCAGTCCCGAAGGGGCAGACACCGGGGAGCTGTTTTTT
>TRBJ2-1|NA|TRBV27|NA
CASSFGGSVNEQFF
TGTGCCAGCAGTTTTGGCGGTAGCGTCAATGAGCAGTTCTTC
>TRBJ2-7|TRBD1|TRBV4-1|NA
CASSHVPGQGSNEQYF
TGCGCCAGCAGCCATGTTCCGGGACAGGGGTCTAACGAGCAGTACTTC
>TRBJ1-1|NA|TRBV5-1|few
CASSWLGPEAFF
TGCGCCAGCAGCTGGCTGGGTCCTGAAGCTTTCTTT
>TRBJ2-2|NA|TRBV6-4|NA
CASSDSNFGELFF
TGTGCCAGCAGTGACTCGAATTTCGGGGAGCTGTTTTTT
>TRBJ2-7|NA|TRBV14|NA
CASSHQKSYEQYF
TGTGCCAGCAGCCATCAGAAGTCCTACGAGCAGTACTTC
>TRBJ1-5|NA|TRBV27|NA
CASSFGGQQPQHF
TGTGCCAGCAGTTTTGGAGGACAGCAGCCCCAGCATTTT
>TRBJ2-1|NA|TRBV19|NA
CATRLGGNEQFF
TGTGCCACTCGACTAGGAGGCAATGAGCAGTTCTTC
>TRBJ2-1|TRBD2|TRBV5-4|NA
CASSLAVAGGFNEQFF
TGTGCCAGCAGCTTGGCCGTTGCGGGGGGTTTCAATGAGCAGTTCTTC
>TRBJ2-7|TRBD2|TRBV6-5|once
CASSLAGGPYEQYF
TGTGCCAGCAGTCTAGCGGGAGGGCCCTACGAGCAGTACTTC
>TRBJ2-5|TRBD2|TRBV28|NA
CASSSLYTSGRALTQETQYF
TGTGCCAGCAGTTCCCTTTATACTAGCGGGAGGGCCCTTACCCAAGAGACCCAGTACTTC
>TRBJ2-1|NA|TRBV27|NA
CASSGGSYNEQFF
TGTGCCAGCAGTGGCGGCTCCTACAATGAGCAGTTCTTC
>TRBJ2-7|NA|TRBV4-1|NA
CASSQVPGSTYEQYF
TGCGCCAGCAGCCAAGTTCCAGGATCTACCTACGAGCAGTACTTC
>TRBJ1-4|NA|TRBV6-5|medium-sized
CASSPIKGEKLFF
TGTGCCAGCAGCCCAATTAAGGGTGAAAAACTGTTTTTT
>TRBJ2-3|NA|TRBV7-3|NA
CASSSLQGGYTDTQYF
TGTGCCAGCAGCTCTCTACAGGGAGGGTACACAGATACGCAGTATTTT
>TRBJ2-7|NA|TRBV28|NA
CASSMSGIPYEQYF
TGTGCCAGCAGTATGTCAGGGATTCCCTACGAGCAGTACTTC
>TRBJ1-6|TRBD1|TRBV2|NA
CASSWGQGHSPLHF
TGTGCCAGCAGTTGGGGACAGGGACATTCACCCCTCCACTTT
>TRBJ2-2|NA|TRBV6-8|NA
CASSYTPGASNTGELFF
TGTGCCAGCAGTTACACCCCTGGGGCTAGTAACACCGGGGAGCTGTTTTTT
>TRBJ1-1|NA|TRBV6-5|NA
CASSRFGIEAFF
TGTGCCAGCAGCCGGTTTGGGATTGAAGCTTTCTTT
>TRBJ1-2|NA|TRBV19|NA
CATSPSASPGYTF
TGTGCCACCAGTCCAAGTGCCTCACCGGGCTACACCTTC
>TRBJ2-1|NA|TRBV6-5|NA
CASSTGLGNEQFF
TGTGCCAGCAGTACAGGGTTGGGCAATGAGCAGTTCTTC
>TRBJ1-5|NA|TRBV7-8|once
CASSLVRREVGDQPQHF
TGTGCCAGCAGCTTAGTCAGACGGGAGGTTGGCGATCAGCCCCAGCATTTT
>TRBJ2-7|NA|TRBV28|once
CASSPPPLAVPTKQYF
TGTGCCAGCAGTCCGCCGCCGTTAGCGGTGCCTACGAAGCAGTACTTC
>TRBJ1-6|NA|TRBV6-5|NA
CASSYSDTNSPLHF
TGTGCCAGCAGTTACTCGGACACAAATTCACCCCTCCACTTT
>TRBJ1-2|NA|TRBV7-9|NA
CASSPDSPSVLHGYTF
TGTGCCAGCAGCCCCGACAGTCCGTCCGTTCTCCATGGCTACACCTTC
>TRBJ1-1|NA|TRBV7-9|NA
CASSYQVQGNTEAFF
TGTGCCAGCAGCTATCAAGTACAGGGGAACACTGAAGCTTTCTTT
>TRBJ2-1|NA|TRBV5-1|NA
CASSWHDPDNEQFF
TGCGCCAGCAGCTGGCATGACCCAGACAATGAGCAGTTCTTC
>TRBJ2-5|NA|TRBV7-9|once
CASSLDGREETQYF
TGTGCCAGCAGCTTAGATGGCAGGGAAGAGACCCAGTACTTC
>TRBJ2-2|TRBD1|TRBV7-9|NA
CASSSGQSNTGELFF
TGTGCCAGCAGCTCGGGACAGTCGAACACCGGGGAGCTGTTTTTT
>TRBJ1-1|NA|TRBV19|NA
CASSIATRAGNTEAFF
TGTGCCAGTAGTATAGCCACCCGTGCGGGGAACACTGAAGCTTTCTTT
>TRBJ1-1|NA|TRBV5-4|NA
CASSSVWDSNTEAFF
TGTGCCAGCAGTTCCGTGTGGGACTCAAACACTGAAGCTTTCTTT
>TRBJ1-2|TRBD1|TRBV5-6|NA
CASSSMTGSHNYGYTF
TGTGCCAGCAGCTCGATGACAGGGTCACATAACTATGGCTACACCTTC
>TRBJ2-7|NA|TRBV5-4|once
CASSLAPLSYEQYF
TGTGCCAGCAGCTTGGCCCCCCTCTCCTACGAGCAGTACTTC
>TRBJ1-2|NA|TRBV4-2|NA
CASSQESGYGYTF
TGTGCCAGCAGCCAAGAGTCAGGATATGGCTACACCTTC
>TRBJ1-5|NA|TRBV2|NA
CASEGYSNQPQHF
TGTGCCAGCGAAGGGTATAGCAATCAGCCCCAGCATTTT
>TRBJ1-2|NA|TRBV28|NA
CASSFDYGGYYGYTF
TGTGCCAGCAGTTTCGATTACGGGGGGTACTATGGCTACACCTTC
>TRBJ2-7|TRBD2|TRBV5-6|NA
CASSPGLAGYEQYF
TGTGCCAGCAGCCCGGGACTAGCGGGCTACGAGCAGTACTTC
>TRBJ2-3|TRBD2|TRBV29-1|once
CSVGGRDSNTDTQYF
TGCAGCGTTGGGGGGAGGGACTCTAACACAGATACGCAGTATTTT
>TRBJ2-7|TRBD2|TRBV4-1|NA
CASSQVGTSGTYEQYF
TGCGCCAGCAGCCAAGTGGGGACTAGCGGTACCTACGAGCAGTACTTC
>TRBJ2-7|NA|TRBV27|NA
CASSSYGGEQYF
TGTGCCAGCAGTTCTTATGGTGGTGAGCAGTACTTC
>TRBJ2-1|NA|TRBV27|NA
CASSLYRRDDEQFF
TGTGCCAGCAGTTTATATAGAAGGGATGATGAGCAGTTCTTC